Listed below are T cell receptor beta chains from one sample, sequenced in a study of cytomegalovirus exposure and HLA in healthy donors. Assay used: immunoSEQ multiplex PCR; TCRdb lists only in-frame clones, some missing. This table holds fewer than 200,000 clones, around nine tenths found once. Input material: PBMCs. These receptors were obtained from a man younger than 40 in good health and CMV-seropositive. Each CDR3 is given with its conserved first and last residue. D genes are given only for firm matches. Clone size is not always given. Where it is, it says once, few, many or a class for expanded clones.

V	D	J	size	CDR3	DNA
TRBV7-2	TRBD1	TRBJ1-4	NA	CASSLEPGTVEKLFF	TGTGCCAGCAGCTTAGAACCCGGGACAGTTGAAAAACTGTTTTTT
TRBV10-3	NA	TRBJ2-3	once	CAISENAYTDTQYF	TGTGCCATCAGTGAGAATGCGTACACAGATACGCAGTATTTT
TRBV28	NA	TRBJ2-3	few	CASTEGTQPSTDTQYF	TGTGCCAGCACCGAGGGGACTCAACCAAGCACAGATACGCAGTATTTT
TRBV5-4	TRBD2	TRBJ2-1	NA	CASSTWTSGGAVEQFF	TGTGCCAGCAGCACCTGGACTAGCGGGGGGGCCGTTGAGCAGTTCTTC
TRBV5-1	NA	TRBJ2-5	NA	CASSDGYRETQYF	TGCGCCAGCAGCGACGGATATAGAGAGACCCAGTACTTC
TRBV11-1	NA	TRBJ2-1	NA	CASSLSEGSYNEQFF	TGTGCCAGCAGCTTGAGCGAGGGATCCTACAATGAGCAGTTCTTC
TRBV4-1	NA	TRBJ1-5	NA	CASSQGLGGRDQPQHF	TGCGCCAGCAGCCAAGGGTTGGGGGGCCGGGATCAGCCCCAGCATTTT
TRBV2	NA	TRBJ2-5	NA	CASGGGGFQETQYF	TGTGCCAGCGGGGGAGGGGGATTCCAAGAGACCCAGTACTTC
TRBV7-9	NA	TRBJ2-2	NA	CASSEPNTGELFF	TGTGCCAGCAGCGAGCCGAACACCGGGGAGCTGTTTTTT
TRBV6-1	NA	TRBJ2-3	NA	CASSPTLPSTDTQYF	TGTGCCAGCAGTCCTACCCTACCCAGCACAGATACGCAGTATTTT
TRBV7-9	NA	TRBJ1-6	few	CATQDGVRSPLHF	TGTGCCACCCAAGACGGAGTGCGGTCACCCCTCCACTTT
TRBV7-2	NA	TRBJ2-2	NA	CASSFQGITGELFF	TGTGCCAGCAGCTTCCAGGGCATAACCGGGGAGCTGTTTTTT
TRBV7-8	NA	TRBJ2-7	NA	CASSLARDVNYEQYF	TGTGCCAGCAGCTTAGCGCGGGACGTTAACTACGAGCAGTACTTC
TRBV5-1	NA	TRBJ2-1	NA	CASSQDAGTYNEQFF	TGCGCCAGCAGCCAGGACGCGGGTACCTACAATGAGCAGTTCTTC
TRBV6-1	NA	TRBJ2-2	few	CASSEAHSIASTGELFF	TGTGCCAGCAGTGAAGCGCACTCAATCGCGAGCACCGGGGAGCTGTTTTTT
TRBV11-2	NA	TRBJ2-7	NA	CASSLGTRMAGVEQYF	TGTGCCAGCAGCTTAGGCACTAGAATGGCCGGAGTGGAGCAGTACTTC
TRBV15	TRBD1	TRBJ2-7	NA	CATKPDRANSYEQYF	TGTGCCACCAAGCCGGACAGGGCGAATTCCTACGAGCAGTACTTC
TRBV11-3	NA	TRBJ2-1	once	CASSPGFGTFFEQFF	TGTGCCAGCAGCCCTGGGTTTGGGACGTTCTTTGAGCAGTTCTTC
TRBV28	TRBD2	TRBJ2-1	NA	CASSLWRTSGASSYNEQFF	TGTGCCAGCAGTTTATGGAGGACTAGCGGGGCTAGCTCCTACAATGAGCAGTTCTTC
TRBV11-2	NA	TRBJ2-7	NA	CASSLGGGNSYEQYF	TGTGCCAGCAGCTTAGGCGGCGGAAACTCCTACGAGCAGTACTTC
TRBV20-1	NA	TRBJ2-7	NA	CATDSSYEQYF	TGCGCCACGGACAGCTCCTACGAGCAGTACTTC
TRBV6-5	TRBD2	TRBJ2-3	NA	CASKGGGLDTQYF	TGTGCCAGCAAGGGCGGGGGGTTGGATACGCAGTATTTT
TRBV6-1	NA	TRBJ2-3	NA	CASSPLHSTDTQYF	TGTGCCAGCAGTCCACTACACTCCACAGATACGCAGTATTTT
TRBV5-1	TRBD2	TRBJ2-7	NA	CASSQTSGVYEQYF	TGCGCCAGCAGCCAGACTAGCGGGGTGTACGAGCAGTACTTC
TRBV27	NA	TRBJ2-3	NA	CASRLNRATDTQYF	TGTGCCAGCAGGTTGAACAGGGCCACAGATACGCAGTATTTT
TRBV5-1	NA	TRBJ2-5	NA	CASSFGLWGVGQETQYF	TGCGCCAGCAGCTTCGGGTTGTGGGGGGTTGGACAAGAGACCCAGTACTTC
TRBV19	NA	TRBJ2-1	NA	CASRGPYNEQFF	TGTGCCAGTAGGGGTCCCTACAATGAGCAGTTCTTC
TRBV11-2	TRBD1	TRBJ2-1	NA	CASSLRPGQGLPEQFF	TGTGCCAGCAGCTTAAGACCGGGACAGGGACTTCCTGAGCAGTTCTTC
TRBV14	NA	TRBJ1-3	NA	CASSQGVRGPGNTIYF	TGTGCCAGCAGCCAAGGCGTGCGGGGCCCTGGAAACACCATATATTTT